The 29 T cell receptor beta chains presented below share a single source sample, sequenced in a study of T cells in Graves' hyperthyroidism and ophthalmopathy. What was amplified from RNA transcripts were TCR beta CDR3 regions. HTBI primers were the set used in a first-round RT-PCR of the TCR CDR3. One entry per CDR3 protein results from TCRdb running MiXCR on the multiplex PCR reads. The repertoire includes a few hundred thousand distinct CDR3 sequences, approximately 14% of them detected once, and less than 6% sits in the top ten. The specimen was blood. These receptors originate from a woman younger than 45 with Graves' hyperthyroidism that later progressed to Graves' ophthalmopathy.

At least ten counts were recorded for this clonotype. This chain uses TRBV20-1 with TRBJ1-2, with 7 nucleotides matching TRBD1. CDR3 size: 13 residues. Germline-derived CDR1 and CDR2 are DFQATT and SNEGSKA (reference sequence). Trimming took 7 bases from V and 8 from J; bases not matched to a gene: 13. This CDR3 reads CSVRAGGEWGYTF. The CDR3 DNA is TGCAGTGTGAGGGCAGGGGGAGAATGGGGCTACACCTTC.

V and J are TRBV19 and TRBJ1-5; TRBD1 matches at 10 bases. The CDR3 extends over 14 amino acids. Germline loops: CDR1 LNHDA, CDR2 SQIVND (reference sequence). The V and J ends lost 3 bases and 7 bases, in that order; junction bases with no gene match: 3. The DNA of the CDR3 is TGTGCCAGTAGTATTTCGACAGGGGGCCAGCCCCAGCATTTT. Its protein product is CASSISTGGQPQHF.

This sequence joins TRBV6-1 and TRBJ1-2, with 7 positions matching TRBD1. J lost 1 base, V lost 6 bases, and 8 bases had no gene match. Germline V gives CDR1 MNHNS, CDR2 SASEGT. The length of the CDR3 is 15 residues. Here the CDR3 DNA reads TGTGCCAGCAGCCCGGTACAGGGGTTTAACTATGGCTACACCTTC. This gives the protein CASSPVQGFNYGYTF.

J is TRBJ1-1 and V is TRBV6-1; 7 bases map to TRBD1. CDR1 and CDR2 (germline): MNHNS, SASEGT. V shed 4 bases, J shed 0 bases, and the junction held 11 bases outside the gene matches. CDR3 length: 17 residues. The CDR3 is CASSGRSGQPLNTEAFF. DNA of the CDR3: TGTGCCAGCAGTGGCCGGTCGGGACAGCCATTGAACACTGAAGCTTTCTTT.

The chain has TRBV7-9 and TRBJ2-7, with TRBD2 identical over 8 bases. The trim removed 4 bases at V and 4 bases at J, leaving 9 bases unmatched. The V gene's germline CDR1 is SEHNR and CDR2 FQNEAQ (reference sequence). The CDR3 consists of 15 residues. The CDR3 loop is CASSSGGPLRYEQYF. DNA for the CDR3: TGTGCCAGCAGCTCGGGGGGGCCACTACGGTACGAGCAGTACTTC.

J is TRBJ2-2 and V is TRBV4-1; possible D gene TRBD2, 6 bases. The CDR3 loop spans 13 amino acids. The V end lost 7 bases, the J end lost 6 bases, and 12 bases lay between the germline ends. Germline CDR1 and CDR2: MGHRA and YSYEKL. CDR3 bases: TGCGCCAGCACCACGGAGGGATCCGGGGAGCTGTTTTTT. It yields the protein CASTTEGSGELFF.

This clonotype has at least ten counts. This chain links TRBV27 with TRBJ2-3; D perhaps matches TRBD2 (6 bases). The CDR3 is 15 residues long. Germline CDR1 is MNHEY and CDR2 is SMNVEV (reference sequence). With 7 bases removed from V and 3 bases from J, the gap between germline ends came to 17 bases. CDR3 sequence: CASKGGGDETDTQYF. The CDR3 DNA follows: TGTGCCAGCAAAGGTGGCGGGGACGAGACAGATACGCAGTATTTT.

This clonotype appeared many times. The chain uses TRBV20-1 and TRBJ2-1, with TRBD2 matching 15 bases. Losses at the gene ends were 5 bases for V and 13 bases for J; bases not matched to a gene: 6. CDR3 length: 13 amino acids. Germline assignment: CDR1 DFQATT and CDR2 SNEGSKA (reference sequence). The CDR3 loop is CSAGTSGRPGQFF. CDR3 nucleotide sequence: TGCAGTGCTGGGACTAGCGGGAGGCCTGGACAGTTCTTC.

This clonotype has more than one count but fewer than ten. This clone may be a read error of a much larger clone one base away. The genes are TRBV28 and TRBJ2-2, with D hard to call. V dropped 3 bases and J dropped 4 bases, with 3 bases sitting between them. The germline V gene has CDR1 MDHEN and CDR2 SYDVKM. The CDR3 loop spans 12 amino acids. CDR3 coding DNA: TGTGCCAGCAGTTTCCTCACCGGGGAGCTGTTTTTT. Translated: CASSFLTGELFF.

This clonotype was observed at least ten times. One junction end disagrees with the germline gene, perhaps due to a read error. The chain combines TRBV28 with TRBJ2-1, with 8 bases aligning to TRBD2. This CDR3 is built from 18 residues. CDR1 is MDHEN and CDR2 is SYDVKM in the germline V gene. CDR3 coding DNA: TGTGCCAGCAGTTTGCCCAGCGGGAGTACTCCTACCTACTATGAGCAGTTCTTC. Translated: CASSLPSGSTPTYYEQFF.

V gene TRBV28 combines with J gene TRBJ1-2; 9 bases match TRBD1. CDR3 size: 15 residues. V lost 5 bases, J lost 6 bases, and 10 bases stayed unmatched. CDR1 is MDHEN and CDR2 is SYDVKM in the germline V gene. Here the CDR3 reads CASSIPGQGLNGYTF. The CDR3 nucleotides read TGTGCCAGCAGTATCCCAGGACAGGGGTTGAATGGCTACACCTTC.

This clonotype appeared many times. CDR3 sequence (DNA): TGTGCCAGCAGTGGTCCCGGGACAGGGTCGGATACGCAGTATTTT. Protein: CASSGPGTGSDTQYF. The rearrangement links TRBV12-3 or TRBV12-4 to TRBJ2-3; 9 bases align to TRBD1. Germline trimming cut 5 bases from V and 6 bases from J; bases unmatched to any gene: 9. The CDR3 runs to 15 residues.

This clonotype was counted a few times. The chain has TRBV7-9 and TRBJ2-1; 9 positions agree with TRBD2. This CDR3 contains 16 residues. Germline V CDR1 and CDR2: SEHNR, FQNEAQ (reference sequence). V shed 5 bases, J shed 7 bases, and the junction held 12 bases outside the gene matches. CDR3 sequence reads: CASSTKVGLAGNEQFF. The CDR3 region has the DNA TGTGCCAGCAGCACTAAAGTCGGGCTAGCGGGAAATGAGCAGTTCTTC.

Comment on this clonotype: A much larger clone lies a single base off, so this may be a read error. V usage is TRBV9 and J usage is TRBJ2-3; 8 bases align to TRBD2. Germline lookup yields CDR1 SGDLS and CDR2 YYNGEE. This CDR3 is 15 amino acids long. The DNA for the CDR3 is TGTGCCAGCAGCGTAGAAGCGGGAGTCACAGGTACGCAGTATTTT. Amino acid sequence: CASSVEAGVTGTQYF.

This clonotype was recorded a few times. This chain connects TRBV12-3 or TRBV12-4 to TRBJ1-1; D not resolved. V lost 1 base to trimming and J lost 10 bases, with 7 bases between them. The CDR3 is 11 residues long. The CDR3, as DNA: TGTGCCAGCAGTTTAGGTGAGGGAGCTTTCTTT. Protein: CASSLGEGAFF.

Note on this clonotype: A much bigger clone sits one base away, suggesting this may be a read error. Here the CDR3 reads CASSEVSGAAGSGTQYF. The DNA of the CDR3 is TGTGCCAGCAGTGAAGTCTCCGGGGCGGCGGGTTCAGGTACGCAGTATTTT. The chain carries TRBV6-1 and TRBJ2-3; perhaps D is TRBD1 or TRBD2 (5 bases each). The germline V and J ends were trimmed by 1 base and 8 bases, with 22 bases remaining between them. The CDR3 is 17 residues long. Germline CDR1 MNHNS, CDR2 SASEGT.

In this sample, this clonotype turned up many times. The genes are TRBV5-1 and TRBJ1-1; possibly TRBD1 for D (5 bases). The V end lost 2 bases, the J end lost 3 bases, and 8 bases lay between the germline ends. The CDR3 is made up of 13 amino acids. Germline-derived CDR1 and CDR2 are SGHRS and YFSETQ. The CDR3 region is CASSFLGDTEAFF. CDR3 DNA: TGCGCCAGCAGCTTTCTAGGGGACACTGAAGCTTTCTTT.

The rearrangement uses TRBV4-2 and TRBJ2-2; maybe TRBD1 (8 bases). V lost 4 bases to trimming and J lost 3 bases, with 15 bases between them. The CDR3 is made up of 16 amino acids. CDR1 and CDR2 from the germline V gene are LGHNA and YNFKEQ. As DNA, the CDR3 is TGTGCCAGCAGCCCGTCCACAGGGGGGGACACCGGGGAGCTGTTTTTT. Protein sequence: CASSPSTGGDTGELFF.

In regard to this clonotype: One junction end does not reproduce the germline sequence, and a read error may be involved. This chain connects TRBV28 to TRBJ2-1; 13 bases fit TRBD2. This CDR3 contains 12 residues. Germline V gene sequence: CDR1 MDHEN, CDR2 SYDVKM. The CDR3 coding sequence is TGTGCCAGCAGTTTTGGGACTAGCGGGGCTATCTTC. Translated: CASSFGTSGAIF.

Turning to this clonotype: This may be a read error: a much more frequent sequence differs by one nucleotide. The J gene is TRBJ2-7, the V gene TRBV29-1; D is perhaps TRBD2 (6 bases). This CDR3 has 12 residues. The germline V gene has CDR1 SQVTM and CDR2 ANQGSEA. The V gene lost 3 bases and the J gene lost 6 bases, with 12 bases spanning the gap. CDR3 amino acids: CSVDVGGVEQYF. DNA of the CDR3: TGCAGCGTTGATGTAGGAGGGGTCGAGCAGTACTTC.

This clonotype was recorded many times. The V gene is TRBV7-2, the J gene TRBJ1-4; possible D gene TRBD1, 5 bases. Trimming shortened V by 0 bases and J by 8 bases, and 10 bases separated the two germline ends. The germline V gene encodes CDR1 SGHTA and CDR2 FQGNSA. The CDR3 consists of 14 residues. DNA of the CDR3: TGTGCCAGCAGCTTAGCGGCCGAGGGGGAAAAACTGTTTTTT. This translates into CASSLAAEGEKLFF.

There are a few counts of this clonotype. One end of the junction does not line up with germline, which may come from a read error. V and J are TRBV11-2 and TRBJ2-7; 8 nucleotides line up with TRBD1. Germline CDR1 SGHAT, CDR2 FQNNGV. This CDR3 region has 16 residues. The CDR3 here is CASSPLGWTGNYKQYF. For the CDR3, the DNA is TGTGCCAGCAGCCCTCTAGGCTGGACAGGGAACTACAAGCAGTACTTC.

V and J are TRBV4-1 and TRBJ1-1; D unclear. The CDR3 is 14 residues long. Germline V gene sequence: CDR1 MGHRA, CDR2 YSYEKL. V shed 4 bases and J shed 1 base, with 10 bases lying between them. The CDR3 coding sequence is TGCGCCAGCAGCCTTAGGGCCGCGAACACTGAAGCTTTCTTT. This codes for CASSLRAANTEAFF.

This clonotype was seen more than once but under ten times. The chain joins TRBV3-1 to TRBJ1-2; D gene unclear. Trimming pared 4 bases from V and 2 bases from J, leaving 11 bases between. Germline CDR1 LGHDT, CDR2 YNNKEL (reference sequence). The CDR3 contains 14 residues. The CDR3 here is CASSPGNMNYGYTF. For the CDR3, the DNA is TGTGCCAGCAGCCCCGGAAACATGAACTATGGCTACACCTTC.

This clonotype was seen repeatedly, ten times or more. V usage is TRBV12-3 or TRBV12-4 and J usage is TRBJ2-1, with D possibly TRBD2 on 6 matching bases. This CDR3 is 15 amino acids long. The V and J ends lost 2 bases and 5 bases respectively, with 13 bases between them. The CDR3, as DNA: TGTGCCAGCAGTTTATCCCATAGCGGAAACAATGAGCAGTTCTTC. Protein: CASSLSHSGNNEQFF.

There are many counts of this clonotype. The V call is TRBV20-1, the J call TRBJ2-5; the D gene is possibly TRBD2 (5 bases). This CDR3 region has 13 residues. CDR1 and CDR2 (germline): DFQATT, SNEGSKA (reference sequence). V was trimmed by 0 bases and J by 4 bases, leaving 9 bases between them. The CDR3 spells CSARESGRETQYF. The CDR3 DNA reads TGCAGTGCTAGAGAGTCGGGGAGAGAGACCCAGTACTTC.

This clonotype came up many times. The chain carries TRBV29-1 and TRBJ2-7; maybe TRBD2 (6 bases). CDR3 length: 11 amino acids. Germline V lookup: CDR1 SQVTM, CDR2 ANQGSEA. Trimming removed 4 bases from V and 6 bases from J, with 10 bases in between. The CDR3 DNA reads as TGCAGCGTTGTGCGGGGAACCGAGCAGTACTTC. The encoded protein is CSVVRGTEQYF.

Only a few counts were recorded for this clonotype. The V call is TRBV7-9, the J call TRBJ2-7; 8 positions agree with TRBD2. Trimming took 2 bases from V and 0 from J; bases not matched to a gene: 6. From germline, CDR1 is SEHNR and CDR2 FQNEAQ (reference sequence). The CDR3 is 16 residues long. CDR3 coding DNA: TGTGCCAGCAGCTTATCGGGGGGGCCGGTCTCCTACGAGCAGTACTTC. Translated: CASSLSGGPVSYEQYF. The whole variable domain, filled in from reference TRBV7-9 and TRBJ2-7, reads DTGVSQNPRHKITKRGQNVTFRCDPISEHNRLYWYRQTLGQGPEFLTYFQNEAQLEKSRLLSDRFSAERPKGSFSTLEIQRTEQGDSAMYLCASSLSGGPVSYEQYFGPGTRLTVT.

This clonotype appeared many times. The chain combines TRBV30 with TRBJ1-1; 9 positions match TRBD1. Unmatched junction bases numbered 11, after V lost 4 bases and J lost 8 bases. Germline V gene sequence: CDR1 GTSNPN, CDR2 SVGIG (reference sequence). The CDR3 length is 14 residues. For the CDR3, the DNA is TGTGCCTGGAATGTAGGGACAGGGTGGCACGAAGCTTTCTTT. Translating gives CAWNVGTGWHEAFF.